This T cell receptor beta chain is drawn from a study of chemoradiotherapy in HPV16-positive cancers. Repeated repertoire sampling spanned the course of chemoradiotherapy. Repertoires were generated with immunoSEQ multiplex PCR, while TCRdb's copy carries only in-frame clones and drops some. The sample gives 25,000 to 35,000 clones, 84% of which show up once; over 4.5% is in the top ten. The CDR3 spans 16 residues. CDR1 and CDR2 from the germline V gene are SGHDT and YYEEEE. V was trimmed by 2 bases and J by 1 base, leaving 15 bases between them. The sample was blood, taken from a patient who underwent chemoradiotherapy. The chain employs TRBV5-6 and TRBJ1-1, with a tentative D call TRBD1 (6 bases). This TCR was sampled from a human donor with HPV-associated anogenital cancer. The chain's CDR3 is CASSFNPGQQNTEAFF. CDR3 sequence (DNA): TGTGCCAGCAGCTTTAACCCCGGACAGCAGAACACTGAAGCTTTCTTT. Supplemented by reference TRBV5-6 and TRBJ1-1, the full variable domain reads DAGVTQSPTHLIKTRGQQVTLRCSPKSGHDTVSWYQQALGQGPQFIFQYYEEEERQRGNFPDRFSGHQFPNYSSELNVNALLLGDSALYLCASSFNPGQQNTEAFFGQGTRLTVV.